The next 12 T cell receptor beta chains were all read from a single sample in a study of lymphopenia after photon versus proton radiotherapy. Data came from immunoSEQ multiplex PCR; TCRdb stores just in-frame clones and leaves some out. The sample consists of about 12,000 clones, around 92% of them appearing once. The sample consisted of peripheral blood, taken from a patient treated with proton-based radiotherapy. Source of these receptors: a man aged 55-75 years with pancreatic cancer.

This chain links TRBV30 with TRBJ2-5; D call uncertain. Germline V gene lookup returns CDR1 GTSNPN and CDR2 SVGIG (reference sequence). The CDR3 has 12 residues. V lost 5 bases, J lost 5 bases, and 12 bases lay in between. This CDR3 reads CAWSRGRETQYF. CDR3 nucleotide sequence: TGTGCCTGGTCCCGTGGTAGGGAGACCCAGTACTTC.

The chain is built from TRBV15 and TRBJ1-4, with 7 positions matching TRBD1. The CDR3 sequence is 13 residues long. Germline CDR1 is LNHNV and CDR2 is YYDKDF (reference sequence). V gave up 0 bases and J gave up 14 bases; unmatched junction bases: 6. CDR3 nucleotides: TGTGCCACCAGCAGAGACTTGGTCAGGGGGCTGTTTTTT. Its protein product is CATSRDLVRGLFF.

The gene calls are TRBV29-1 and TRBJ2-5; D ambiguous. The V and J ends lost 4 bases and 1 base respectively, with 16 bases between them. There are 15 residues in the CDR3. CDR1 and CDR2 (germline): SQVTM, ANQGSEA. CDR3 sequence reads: CSVGMLQRIQETQYF. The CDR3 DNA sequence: TGCAGCGTTGGAATGTTACAGCGAATCCAAGAGACCCAGTACTTC.

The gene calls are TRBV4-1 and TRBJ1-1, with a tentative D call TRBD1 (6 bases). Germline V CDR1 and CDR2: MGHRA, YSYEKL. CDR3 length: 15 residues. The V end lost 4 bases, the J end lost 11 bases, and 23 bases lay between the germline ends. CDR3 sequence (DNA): TGCGCCAGCAGCCGAGCGACAGGAGGCCTGAGGGGGGCTTTCTTT. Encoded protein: CASSRATGGLRGAFF.

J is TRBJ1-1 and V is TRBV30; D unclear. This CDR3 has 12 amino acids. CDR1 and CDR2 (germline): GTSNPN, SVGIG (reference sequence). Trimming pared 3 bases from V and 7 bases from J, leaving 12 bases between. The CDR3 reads CAWRERLSEAFF. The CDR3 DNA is TGTGCCTGGAGGGAGAGACTGAGTGAAGCTTTCTTT.

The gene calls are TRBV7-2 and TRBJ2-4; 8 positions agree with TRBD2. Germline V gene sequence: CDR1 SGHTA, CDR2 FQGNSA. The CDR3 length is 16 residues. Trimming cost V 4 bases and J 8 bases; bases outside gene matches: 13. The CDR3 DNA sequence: TGTGCCAGCAGCTCGTTTAGCGGGATCATTGGGGACATTCAGTACTTC. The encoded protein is CASSSFSGIIGDIQYF. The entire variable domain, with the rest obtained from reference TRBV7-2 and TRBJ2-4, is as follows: GAGVSQSPSNKVTEKGKDVELRCDPISGHTALYWYRQSLGQGLEFLIYFQGNSAPDKSGLPSDRFSAERTGGSVSTLTIQRTQQEDSAVYLCASSSFSGIIGDIQYFGAGTRLSVL.

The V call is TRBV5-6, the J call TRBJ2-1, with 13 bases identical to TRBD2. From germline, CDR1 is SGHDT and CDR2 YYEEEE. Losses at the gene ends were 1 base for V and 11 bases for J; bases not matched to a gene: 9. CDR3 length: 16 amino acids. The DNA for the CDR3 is TGTGCCAGCAGCTTGACAGGGACTAGCGGGACAATGAAGCAGTTCTTC. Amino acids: CASSLTGTSGTMKQFF.

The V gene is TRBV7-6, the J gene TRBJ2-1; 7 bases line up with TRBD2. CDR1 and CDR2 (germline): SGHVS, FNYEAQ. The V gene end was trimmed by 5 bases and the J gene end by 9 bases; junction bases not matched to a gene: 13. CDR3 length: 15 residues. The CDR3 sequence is CASSLELAGVGEQFF. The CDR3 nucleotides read TGTGCCAGCAGCCTTGAATTGGCGGGAGTTGGTGAGCAGTTCTTC.

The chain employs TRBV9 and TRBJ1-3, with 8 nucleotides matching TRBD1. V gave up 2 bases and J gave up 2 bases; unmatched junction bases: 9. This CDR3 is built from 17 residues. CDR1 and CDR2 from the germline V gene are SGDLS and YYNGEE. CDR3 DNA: TGTGCCAGCAGCGTCCGACAGGGGCAGAACCCTGGAAACACCATATATTTT. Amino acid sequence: CASSVRQGQNPGNTIYF.

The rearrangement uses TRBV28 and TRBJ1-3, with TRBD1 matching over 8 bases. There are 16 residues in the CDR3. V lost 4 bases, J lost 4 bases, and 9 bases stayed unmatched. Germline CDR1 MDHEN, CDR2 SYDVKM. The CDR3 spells CASSSDHRGSGNTIYF. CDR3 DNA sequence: TGTGCCAGCAGTTCGGATCACAGGGGGTCAGGAAACACCATATATTTT.

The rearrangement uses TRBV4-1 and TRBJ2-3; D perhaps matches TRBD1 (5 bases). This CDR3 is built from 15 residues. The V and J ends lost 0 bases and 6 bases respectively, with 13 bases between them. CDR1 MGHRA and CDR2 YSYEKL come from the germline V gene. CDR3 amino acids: CASSQDAGYKDTQYF. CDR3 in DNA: TGCGCCAGCAGCCAAGACGCAGGGTACAAGGATACGCAGTATTTT.

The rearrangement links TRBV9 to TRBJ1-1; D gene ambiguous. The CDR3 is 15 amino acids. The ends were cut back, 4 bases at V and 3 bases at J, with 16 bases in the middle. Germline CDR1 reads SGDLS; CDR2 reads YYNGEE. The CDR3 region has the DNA TGTGCCAGCAGCCCCCTAGGTCCGACTGACACTGAAGCTTTCTTT. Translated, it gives CASSPLGPTDTEAFF.